A selection of T cell receptor beta chains follows, all from one sample in a study of blood T cell repertoires in COVID-19. Produced via immunoSEQ multiplex PCR; TCRdb's table is partial and in-frame only. The sample shows roughly 150,000 clones, over 80% of them seen only once. Sequencing input: peripheral blood. Receptor source: a man in his 70s who had recovered from COVID-19. Both conserved end residues are part of each CDR3. A D gene is named only where the DNA matches it firmly. Rows give clone size only sometimes, using once, few, many, or a class for an expanded clone.

j_call d_call clone_size v_call cdr3_nt cdr3_aa
TRBJ2-5 TRBD2 . TRBV5-1 TGCGCCAGCAGCTTTGGTGCGGGAGGGCAAGAGACCCAGTACTTC CASSFGAGGQETQYF
TRBJ2-3 TRBD2 . TRBV4-2 TGTGCCAGCAGCCACCTAGCGGGGCTAGGCACAGATACGCAGTATTTT CASSHLAGLGTDTQYF
TRBJ1-1 . . TRBV11-1 TGTGCCAGCAGCCTCTACAGGGAGACTGAAGCTTTCTTT CASSLYRETEAFF
TRBJ1-1 . . TRBV19 TGTGCCAGCTCGGACCGGGCACGGGGAACTGAAGCTTTCTTT CASSDRARGTEAFF
TRBJ2-1 TRBD2 few TRBV5-4 TGTGCCAGCAGCTTGATTAGCGGGAGCGATGAGCAGTTCTTC CASSLISGSDEQFF
TRBJ2-3 . . TRBV28 TGTGCCAGCAGTTCTCACGGGAGCACTCCTTCTAGCACAGATACGCAGTATTTT CASSSHGSTPSSTDTQYF
TRBJ2-1 TRBD2 . TRBV19 TGTGCCAGTAGTATACTAGCGGGAGGCCGCTACAATGAGCAGTTCTTC CASSILAGGRYNEQFF
TRBJ2-3 . . TRBV7-9 TGTGCCAGCAGCCTCACAGATACGCAGTATTTT CASSLTDTQYF
TRBJ2-2 . . TRBV3-1/TRBV3-2 TGTGCCAGCAGCCGATACGGATCGTCGCAGGGGCTCGCCGGGGAGCTGTTTTTT CASSRYGSSQGLAGELFF
TRBJ2-1 . many TRBV9 TGTGCCAGCAGCGCCGACTACACTCCCAAATCCTACAATGAGCAGTTCTTC CASSADYTPKSYNEQFF
TRBJ2-5 . . TRBV30 TGTGCCTGGAGTGTGCGGGCTTGGGAGACCCAGTACTTC CAWSVRAWETQYF
TRBJ2-1 . . TRBV30 TGTGCCTGTATTACTAGGACCTCCTACAATGAGCAGTTCTTC CACITRTSYNEQFF
TRBJ1-6 . . TRBV15 TGTGCCACCAGCAGAGATCTCGGCGGTGCTCGGCCCCTCCACTTT CATSRDLGGARPLHF
TRBJ2-2 . . TRBV6-5 TGTGCCAGCAGTTACCGGGGGGCGCTGGACACCGGGGAGCTGTTTTTT CASSYRGALDTGELFF
TRBJ1-5 . . TRBV11-2 TGTGCCAGCAGCTTAGCCGGGGATCAGCCCCAGCATTTT CASSLAGDQPQHF
TRBJ1-1 TRBD1 . TRBV3-1/TRBV3-2 TGTGCCAGCAGCCCGGGACAGATGAACACTGAAGCTTTCTTT CASSPGQMNTEAFF
TRBJ1-1 TRBD1 few TRBV5-1 TGCGCCAGCAGCGGCGGGACAGCGAACACTGAAGCTTTCTTT CASSGGTANTEAFF
TRBJ2-5 . . TRBV18 TGTGCCAGCTCACCAGGGCTTGATGAGACCCAGTACTTC CASSPGLDETQYF
TRBJ2-3 TRBD2 . TRBV5-4 TGTGCCAGCAGCCAGGACACGGGAGGGGGAGATACGCAGTATTTT CASSQDTGGGDTQYF
TRBJ2-1 TRBD2 few TRBV4-1 TGCGCCAGCAGCCAAGAGGCTAGCGGGAGTTACAATGAGCAGTTCTTC CASSQEASGSYNEQFF
TRBJ2-2 . . TRBV3-1/TRBV3-2 TGTGCCACTAGGCCAAGCGGAGGCACCGGGGAGCTGTTTTTT CATRPSGGTGELFF
TRBJ2-7 . . TRBV19 TGTGCCAGTAGTACGGGCCCAGGGACCTACGAGCAGTACTTC CASSTGPGTYEQYF
TRBJ2-1 TRBD2 . TRBV7-9 TGTGCCAGCAGCTTCGCGGGAGTGTATGAGCAGTTCTTC CASSFAGVYEQFF
TRBJ1-1 . . TRBV5-8 TGTGCCAGCAGCTTGGCTCAGATTAACACTGAAGCTTTCTTT CASSLAQINTEAFF
TRBJ2-1 TRBD2 . TRBV7-2 TGTGCCAGCAGCAAGACCCCTAGCGGGTTCTACAATGAGCAGTTCTTC CASSKTPSGFYNEQFF
TRBJ1-1 . . TRBV28 TGTGCCAGCTTATATGCGGGAGAAGCTTTCTTT CASLYAGEAFF
TRBJ2-2 TRBD2 . TRBV24-1 TGTGCCACCAGCTCCGGGACTAGCGGGAGTGTGCTGTTTTTT CATSSGTSGSVLFF
TRBJ2-7 . . TRBV9 TGTGCCAGCAGCCCCTTGGGCAGCTCCTACGAGCAGTACTTC CASSPLGSSYEQYF
TRBJ2-2 . . TRBV4-3 TGCGCCAGCAGCCAAGCGTTTCGCGCCGGGGAGCTGTTTTTT CASSQAFRAGELFF
TRBJ2-3 TRBD2 few TRBV9 TGTGCCAGCAGCTCCGGACTAGCGAGAGATACGCAGTATTTT CASSSGLARDTQYF
TRBJ1-5 . . TRBV6-1 TGTGCCAGCAGTGAAGCCAGGGGATACAATCAGCCCCAGCATTTT CASSEARGYNQPQHF
TRBJ1-2 . . TRBV14 TGTGCCAGCAGCCTGGCGGTGACTAACTATGGCTACACCTTC CASSLAVTNYGYTF
TRBJ2-1 TRBD2 few TRBV2 TGTGCCAGCAGTGAACTAGCGGGATATTATGAGCAGTTCTTC CASSELAGYYEQFF
TRBJ1-1 TRBD1 . TRBV19 TGTGCCAGTAGTGACGGACAGGTGAACACTGAAGCTTTCTTT CASSDGQVNTEAFF
TRBJ2-1 . . TRBV7-6 TGTGCCAGCAGCTTAGCCCCAAACAATGAGCAGTTCTTC CASSLAPNNEQFF
TRBJ2-7 TRBD1 once TRBV6-2/TRBV6-3 TGTGCCAGCAGTCAAACAACCGGGACAGGGCTTTACGAGCAGTACTTC CASSQTTGTGLYEQYF
TRBJ1-1 TRBD1 once TRBV5-1 TGCGCCAGCAGTGAGACAGGGAATAACGAAGCTTTCTTT CASSETGNNEAFF
TRBJ1-4 . . TRBV19 TGTGCCAGTAGCTCTAATGGGGCTGAGTTGGGAGAAAAACTGTTTTTT CASSSNGAELGEKLFF
TRBJ2-2 TRBD2 . TRBV4-1 TGCGCCAGCAGCCAAGGAGGTAGCGGGAGGAGCACCGGGGAGCTGTTTTTT CASSQGGSGRSTGELFF
TRBJ1-3 . . TRBV9 TGTGCCAGCAGCGTGCAGGAAAACACCATATATTTT CASSVQENTIYF
TRBJ1-5 . . TRBV5-1 TGCGCCAGCAGCGCGGACGGACTTAGCAATCAGCCCCAGCATTTT CASSADGLSNQPQHF